The 14 T cell receptor beta chains presented below share a single source sample, sequenced in a study of blood T cell repertoires in COVID-19. Data came from immunoSEQ multiplex PCR; TCRdb stores just in-frame clones and leaves some out. This sample has 650,000 to 800,000 clones, with about 87% found just once. Material for sequencing was peripheral blood. Every receptor here comes from a woman younger than 35 with acute or convalescent COVID-19.

The chain is built from TRBV5-1 and TRBJ2-1; TRBD2 matches at 10 bases. The CDR3 has 15 residues. V gave up 0 bases and J gave up 9 bases; unmatched junction bases: 6. The germline gives CDR1 SGHRS, CDR2 YFSETQ. The CDR3 nucleotides are TGCGCCAGCAGCTTGGGGAGCGGGGGGGCCCCTGAGCAGTTCTTC. Translated, it gives CASSLGSGGAPEQFF. Variable domain in full (rest from reference TRBV5-1 and TRBJ2-1): KAGVTQTPRYLIKTRGQQVTLSCSPISGHRSVSWYQQTPGQGLQFLFEYFSETQRNKGNFPGRFSGRQFSNSRSEMNVSTLELGDSALYLCASSLGSGGAPEQFFGPGTRLTVL.

V is TRBV18 and J is TRBJ2-1; weak D call: TRBD2 (6 bases). Germline V gene sequence: CDR1 KGHSH, CDR2 LQKENI. The CDR3 covers 15 residues. The V gene lost 0 bases and the J gene lost 1 base, with 7 bases spanning the gap. DNA for the CDR3: TGTGCCAGCTCACCACCTAGCGGATCCTACAATGAGCAGTTCTTC. Its protein product is CASSPPSGSYNEQFF.

This CDR3 reads CASYRLAGDTDTQYF. CDR3 in DNA: TGCGCCAGCTACAGACTAGCGGGGGACACAGATACGCAGTATTTT. The chain links TRBV5-1 to TRBJ2-3; 12 bases match TRBD2. The CDR3 runs to 15 residues. Looked up from germline, CDR1 is SGHRS and CDR2 is YFSETQ. The V segment lost 7 bases and the J segment 2 bases; nucleotides outside the gene matches: 5.

This sequence joins TRBV9 and TRBJ2-3; TRBD2 aligns across 8 bases. J lost 2 bases, V lost 2 bases, and 4 bases had no gene match. This CDR3 contains 15 residues. The V gene's germline CDR1 is SGDLS and CDR2 YYNGEE. CDR3 bases: TGTGCCAGCAGCGTGACTAGCGTAACCACAGATACGCAGTATTTT. As protein: CASSVTSVTTDTQYF.

The chain couples TRBV19 to TRBJ1-2; D not certain. There are 13 residues in the CDR3. CDR1 LNHDA and CDR2 SQIVND come from the germline V gene (reference sequence). V was trimmed by 3 bases and J by 2 bases, leaving 7 bases between them. CDR3 bases: TGTGCCAGTAGTATCACACCCAACTATGGCTACACCTTC. Translated: CASSITPNYGYTF.

The rearrangement joins TRBV30 to TRBJ2-1, with 14 bases identical to TRBD2. Germline V CDR1 and CDR2: GTSNPN, SVGIG (reference sequence). Trimming at V came to 0 bases and at J to 8 bases, leaving 6 bases not matched to a gene. The CDR3 contains 16 residues. CDR3 nucleotides: TGTGCCTGGAGTGTACCGACTAGCGGGGGGGCTCATGAGCAGTTCTTC. Its translation: CAWSVPTSGGAHEQFF.

The J gene is TRBJ1-6, the V gene TRBV4-2, with TRBD1 identical over 7 bases. Germline CDR1 is LGHNA and CDR2 is YNFKEQ. V trimming: 6 bases; J trimming: 10 bases; junction bases outside the gene matches: 6. This CDR3 comprises 13 residues. The CDR3 region has the DNA TGTGCCAGCAGAGGGACAGTCGAATCACCCCTCCACTTT. Amino acid sequence: CASRGTVESPLHF.

The chain joins TRBV11-2 to TRBJ1-1, with D maybe TRBD1 (6 bases). Germline CDR1 reads SGHAT; CDR2 reads FQNNGV. The CDR3 extends over 15 amino acids. V dropped 4 bases and J dropped 3 bases, with 15 bases sitting between them. CDR3 in DNA: TGTGCCAGCAGCTCGGCGAGAACAGGGTACACTGAAGCTTTCTTT. Translated, it gives CASSSARTGYTEAFF. The whole variable domain, remainder taken from reference TRBV11-2 and TRBJ1-1, is EAGVAQSPRYKIIEKRQSVAFWCNPISGHATLYWYQQILGQGPKLLIQFQNNGVVDDSQLPKDRFSAERLKGVDSTLKIQPAKLEDSAVYLCASSSARTGYTEAFFGQGTRLTVV.

The chain joins TRBV5-3 to TRBJ2-1; 10 bases are shared with TRBD1. TRBV5-3 is placed among ORFs of uncertain function. Trimming took 0 bases from V and 3 from J; bases not matched to a gene: 6. The length of the CDR3 is 17 residues. The CDR3 DNA follows: TGTGCCAGAAGCTTGGAAGCAGGACAGGGGGACTACAATGAGCAGTTCTTC. Protein: CARSLEAGQGDYNEQFF.

V and J are TRBV24-1 and TRBJ1-6, with D perhaps matching TRBD1 (5 bases). V lost 6 bases to trimming and J lost 9 bases, with 11 bases between them. Germline V gene sequence: CDR1 KGHDR, CDR2 SFDVKD. The CDR3 has 13 amino acids. CDR3 protein: CATSLGGGSPLHF. The CDR3 DNA reads as TGTGCCACCAGTCTGGGGGGGGGTTCACCCCTCCACTTT.

The chain employs TRBV7-9 and TRBJ1-2, with 7 bases identical to TRBD1. This CDR3 is built from 14 residues. Germline V CDR1 and CDR2: SEHNR, FQNEAQ (reference sequence). J lost 5 bases, V lost 0 bases, and 3 bases had no gene match. This CDR3 is CASSLAGGTYGYTF. The CDR3, as DNA: TGTGCCAGCAGCTTAGCAGGGGGCACATATGGCTACACCTTC.

In DNA, the CDR3 is TGTGCCAGCAGCAAAGGGGTCGGGGTTGCGGTAATGAACACTGAAGCTTTCTTT. This gives the protein CASSKGVGVAVMNTEAFF. V is TRBV21-1 and J is TRBJ1-1. TRBV21-1 is recorded as a pseudogene. The CDR3 covers 18 residues.

V gene TRBV6-5 combines with J gene TRBJ1-3; 8 bases match TRBD1. V shed 10 bases and J 1 base; nucleotides not matched to a gene: 6. The CDR3 totals 14 residues. Germline V CDR1 and CDR2: MNHEY, SVGAGI. The CDR3 region is CAKRQGLSGNTIYF. The CDR3 DNA sequence: TGTGCCAAAAGACAGGGGCTTTCTGGAAACACCATATATTTT.

This rearrangement joins TRBV7-9 to TRBJ1-5, with D perhaps TRBD1 (6 bases). Germline V lookup: CDR1 SEHNR, CDR2 FQNEAQ (reference sequence). The V and J ends lost 1 base and 8 bases respectively, with 15 bases between them. This CDR3 is 15 amino acids long. DNA of the CDR3: TGTGCCAGCAGCTTAGGGGGGACAAAGACGGAGCCCCAGCATTTT. It yields the protein CASSLGGTKTEPQHF. Full variable domain (missing parts from reference TRBV7-9 and TRBJ1-5): DTGVSQNPRHKITKRGQNVTFRCDPISEHNRLYWYRQTLGQGPEFLTYFQNEAQLEKSRLLSDRFSAERPKGSFSTLEIQRTEQGDSAMYLCASSLGGTKTEPQHFGDGTRLSIL.